Below, 8 T cell receptor beta chains from the same sample are listed, as sequenced in a study of cytomegalovirus exposure and HLA in healthy donors (dated by TCRdb to about 2017). The protocol used for the library was the immunoSEQ multiplex PCR assay. For the multiplex PCR, a mixture combining 60 forward primers for TCR Vbeta segments and 13 reverse primers for TCR Jbeta segments was used. Sourced from immuneACCESS, this table was stored by TCRdb with only in-frame sequences that have V and J called. A share of the clones is absent; for the studies checked, an unresolved V gene accounts for under half, and the remainder has no known explanation. The sample has 95,000 to 150,000 clones on record, roughly 66% of them singletons. Together, the top ten hold 1.5% of the sample. Sequenced material: PBMCs. The receptors stem from a man younger than 35 in good health and CMV-seronegative.

This clone was recorded a few times. The chain joins TRBV5-6 to TRBJ2-2, with TRBD1 matching over 10 bases. The germline CDR1 and CDR2 sequences are SGHDT and YYEEEE. The CDR3 loop spans 15 amino acids. V lost 5 bases, J lost 5 bases, and 6 bases stayed unmatched. The CDR3 protein is CASRPGQGRTGELFF. CDR3 coding DNA: TGTGCCAGCAGGCCGGGACAGGGGAGGACCGGGGAGCTGTTTTTT. Complete variable domain (other parts from reference TRBV5-6 and TRBJ2-2): DAGVTQSPTHLIKTRGQQVTLRCSPKSGHDTVSWYQQALGQGPQFIFQYYEEEERQRGNFPDRFSGHQFPNYSSELNVNALLLGDSALYLCASRPGQGRTGELFFGEGSRLTVL.

In this sample, this clone turned up once. The CDR3 reads CPASVSGSGANVLTF. CDR3 coding DNA: TGTCCCGCTTCCGTGTCAGGGTCTGGGGCCAACGTCCTGACTTTC. V and J are TRBV6-5 and TRBJ2-6; D perhaps matches TRBD1 (5 bases). Looked up from germline, CDR1 is MNHEY and CDR2 is SVGAGI. The CDR3 contains 15 residues.

The chain has TRBV5-6 and TRBJ2-7, with TRBD2 identical over 8 bases. The length of the CDR3 is 15 residues. With V trimmed by 2 bases and J by 2 bases, 6 bases remained unmatched. Looked up from germline, CDR1 is SGHDT and CDR2 is YYEEEE. The DNA for the CDR3 is TGTGCCAGCAGCTTCCGTGTTAGCGGGGCCTACGAGCAGTACTTC. Protein: CASSFRVSGAYEQYF.

J is TRBJ2-1 and V is TRBV19; D perhaps matches TRBD1 (5 bases). CDR3 length: 11 amino acids. Germline V gives CDR1 LNHDA, CDR2 SQIVND (reference sequence). Trimming removed 7 bases from V and 9 bases from J, with 10 bases in between. The CDR3 DNA is TGTGCCAGTAAAGAAAGGGGTGAGCAGTTCTTC. This translates into CASKERGEQFF.

A single count supports this clone. The chain has TRBV30 and TRBJ2-2, with D possibly matching TRBD2 (6 bases). V was trimmed by 2 bases and J by 4 bases, leaving 14 bases between them. The V gene's germline CDR1 is GTSNPN and CDR2 SVGIG (reference sequence). The CDR3 has 15 amino acids. The CDR3 DNA follows: TGTGCCTGGAGTTGGGGGGAAGGAAGCACCGGGGAGCTGTTTTTT. Encoded protein: CAWSWGEGSTGELFF.

For this clone: No DNA is shown, since the ends of the CDR3 on it are uncertain; the CDR3 is the one TCRdb lists. This sequence joins TRBV5-1 and TRBJ2-7; the table's D call of TRBD2 was not tested on the DNA. Termini included, the CDR3 measures 13 amino acids. The germline V gene encodes CDR1 SGHRS and CDR2 YFSETQ. This chain's CDR3 is CASTSGVPYEQYF.

The V and J genes are TRBV7-2 and TRBJ2-1; possibly TRBD1 for D (5 bases). V was clipped by 0 bases and J by 4 bases, with 10 bases between them. Germline V gene data show CDR1 as SGHTA and CDR2 as FQGNSA. This CDR3 has 15 residues. The CDR3 coding sequence is TGTGCCAGCAGCTTAGCCCCCCAGGGATACAATGAGCAGTTCTTC. Its protein product is CASSLAPQGYNEQFF.

This chain links TRBV6-5 with TRBJ2-3; the D gene is possibly TRBD2 (6 bases). Germline V gives CDR1 MNHEY, CDR2 SVGAGI. V gave up 7 bases and J gave up 6 bases, with 14 bases separating them. CDR3 length equals 13 residues. In DNA form, the CDR3 reads TGTGCCAGCAAGTTACTAGCATCCGATACGCAGTATTTT. Its translation is CASKLLASDTQYF.